The TCR beta chain under discussion was sequenced for a study of T-cell memory formation after mild COVID-19. Study-wide context: The study found TCR clusters largely donor specific. Study-level findings and limits: Balance between CD4 and CD8 was seen in clones contracting day 15 to 85, and a CD4+ lean was seen in later expanders. Shrinking CD4+ clones were chiefly CM and EM; CD8+ ones were chiefly EMRA.

Germline V gives CDR1 SGHTA, CDR2 FQGTGA. V lost 5 bases, J lost 7 bases, and 12 bases lay in between. The CDR3 loop spans 14 amino acids. cDNA libraries for TCR alpha and TCR beta, carrying sample barcodes and UMIs, came from 5'RACE with constant-segment primers. A single record per CDR3 protein comes from TCRdb applying MiXCR to the 5' RACE reads. The sample holds 470,000 or so distinct CDR3 sequences, around 20% seen once. This clonotype has only a few counts. Its antigen remains unidentified. Sequenced input: PBMCs or a T cell subset sorted from them (not recorded which). This receptor was taken from an adult woman who had mild COVID-19 (a few samples of this study predate the infection). Cell type and time point are not known. The chain combines TRBV7-3 with TRBJ1-6; TRBD1 is a possible D gene (5 bases). The CDR3 reads CASSPRGRNSPLHF. Written as DNA, the CDR3 is TGTGCCAGCAGCCCTCGGGGGAGGAATTCACCCCTCCACTTT. Full variable domain (remainder filled in from reference TRBV7-3 and TRBJ1-6): GAGVSQTPSNKVTEKGKYVELRCDPISGHTALYWYRQSLGQGPEFLIYFQGTGAADDSGLPNDRFFAVRPEGSVSTLKIQRTERGDSAVYLCASSPRGRNSPLHFGNGTRLTVT.